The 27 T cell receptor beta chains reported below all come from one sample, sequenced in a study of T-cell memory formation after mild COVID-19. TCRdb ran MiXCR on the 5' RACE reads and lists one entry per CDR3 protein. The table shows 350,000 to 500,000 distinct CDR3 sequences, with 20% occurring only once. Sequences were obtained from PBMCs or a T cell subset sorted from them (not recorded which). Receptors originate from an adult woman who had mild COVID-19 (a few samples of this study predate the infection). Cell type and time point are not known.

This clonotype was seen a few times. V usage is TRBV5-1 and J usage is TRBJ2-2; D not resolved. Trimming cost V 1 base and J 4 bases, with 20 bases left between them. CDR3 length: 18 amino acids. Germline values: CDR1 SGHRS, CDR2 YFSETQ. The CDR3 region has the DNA TGCGCCAGCAGCTTGTTGATCAGTCTTGATTCAAGCACCGGGGAGCTGTTTTTT. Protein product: CASSLLISLDSSTGELFF. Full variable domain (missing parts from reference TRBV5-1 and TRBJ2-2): KAGVTQTPRYLIKTRGQQVTLSCSPISGHRSVSWYQQTPGQGLQFLFEYFSETQRNKGNFPGRFSGRQFSNSRSEMNVSTLELGDSALYLCASSLLISLDSSTGELFFGEGSRLTVL.

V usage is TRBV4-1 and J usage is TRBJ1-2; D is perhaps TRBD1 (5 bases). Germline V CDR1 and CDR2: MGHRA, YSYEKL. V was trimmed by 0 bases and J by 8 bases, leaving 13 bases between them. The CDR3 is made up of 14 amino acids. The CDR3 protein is CASSQDLARDGYTF. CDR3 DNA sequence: TGCGCCAGCAGCCAAGATCTAGCCAGGGACGGCTACACCTTC.

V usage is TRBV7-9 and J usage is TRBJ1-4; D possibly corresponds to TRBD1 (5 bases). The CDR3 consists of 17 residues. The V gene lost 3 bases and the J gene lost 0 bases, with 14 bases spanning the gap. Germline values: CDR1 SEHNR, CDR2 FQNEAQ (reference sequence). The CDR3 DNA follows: TGTGCCAGCAGCTTCGGTATTGGGGCCGCAACTAATGAAAAACTGTTTTTT. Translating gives CASSFGIGAATNEKLFF.

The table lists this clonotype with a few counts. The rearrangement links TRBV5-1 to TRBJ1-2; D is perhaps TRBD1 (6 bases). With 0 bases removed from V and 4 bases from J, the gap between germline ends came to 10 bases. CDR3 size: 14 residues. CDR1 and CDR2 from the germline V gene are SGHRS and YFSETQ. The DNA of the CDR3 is TGCGCCAGCAGCTTGGAGGGGGGGATCTATGGCTACACCTTC. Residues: CASSLEGGIYGYTF.

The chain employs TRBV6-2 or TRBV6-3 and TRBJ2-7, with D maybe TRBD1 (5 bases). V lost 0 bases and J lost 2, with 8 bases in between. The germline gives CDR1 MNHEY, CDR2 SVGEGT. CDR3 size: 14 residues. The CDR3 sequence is CASSYSGPAYEQYF. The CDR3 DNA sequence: TGTGCCAGCAGTTACTCGGGGCCGGCCTACGAGCAGTACTTC.

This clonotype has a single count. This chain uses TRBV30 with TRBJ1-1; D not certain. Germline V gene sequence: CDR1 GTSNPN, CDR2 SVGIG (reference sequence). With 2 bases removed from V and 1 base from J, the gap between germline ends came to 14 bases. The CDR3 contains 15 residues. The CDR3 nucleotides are TGTGCCTGGAGTCTGAAGAAGTTCGGGAACACTGAAGCTTTCTTT. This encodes CAWSLKKFGNTEAFF.

The CDR3 DNA reads as TGTGCCAGCAGTACACGACTAGCAGATACGCAGTATTTT. The encoded protein is CASSTRLADTQYF. The chain combines TRBV6-1 with TRBJ2-3; maybe TRBD2 (6 bases). Germline values: CDR1 MNHNS, CDR2 SASEGT. The CDR3 spans 13 residues. Trimming took off 5 bases at V and 4 bases at J, with 10 bases between the two ends.

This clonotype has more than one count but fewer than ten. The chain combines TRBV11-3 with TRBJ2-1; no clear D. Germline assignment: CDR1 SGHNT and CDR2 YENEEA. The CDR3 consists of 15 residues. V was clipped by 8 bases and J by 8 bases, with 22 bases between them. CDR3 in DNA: TGTGCCAGCGGCCTGATCTACAGCCCCCTCGATGAGCAGTTCTTC. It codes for CASGLIYSPLDEQFF.

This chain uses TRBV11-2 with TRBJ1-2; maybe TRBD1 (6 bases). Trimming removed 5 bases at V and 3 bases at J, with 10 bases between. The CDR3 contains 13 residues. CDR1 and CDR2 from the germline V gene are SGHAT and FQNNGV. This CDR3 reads CASSPRTDYGYTF. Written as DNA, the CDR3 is TGTGCCAGCAGCCCCCGGACAGACTATGGCTACACCTTC.

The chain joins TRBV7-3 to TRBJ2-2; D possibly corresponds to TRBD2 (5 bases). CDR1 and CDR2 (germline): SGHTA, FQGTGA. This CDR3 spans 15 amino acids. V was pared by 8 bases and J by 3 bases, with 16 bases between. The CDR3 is CASSIISDDTGELFF. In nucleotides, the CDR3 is TGTGCCAGCTCCATTATTAGCGACGACACCGGGGAGCTGTTTTTT. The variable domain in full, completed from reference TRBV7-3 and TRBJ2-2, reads GAGVSQTPSNKVTEKGKYVELRCDPISGHTALYWYRQSLGQGPEFLIYFQGTGAADDSGLPNDRFFAVRPEGSVSTLKIQRTERGDSAVYLCASSIISDDTGELFFGEGSRLTVL.

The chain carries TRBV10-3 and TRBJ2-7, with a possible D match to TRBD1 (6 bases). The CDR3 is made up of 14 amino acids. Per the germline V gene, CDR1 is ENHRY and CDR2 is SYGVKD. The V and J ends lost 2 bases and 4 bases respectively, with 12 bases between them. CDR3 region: CAISEMGHKYEQYF. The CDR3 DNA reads TGTGCCATCAGTGAGATGGGACACAAGTACGAGCAGTACTTC.

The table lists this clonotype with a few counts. The CDR3 sequence: CASSQGDSLRPQHF. Here the CDR3 DNA reads TGTGCCAGCAGCCAAGGGGACAGCCTCCGGCCCCAGCATTTT. The chain employs TRBV3-1 and TRBJ1-5; 7 bases align to TRBD1. V dropped 1 base and J dropped 9; count of bases not matched to a gene: 6. Per germline, CDR1 LGHDT and CDR2 YNNKEL (reference sequence). The CDR3 contains 14 residues.

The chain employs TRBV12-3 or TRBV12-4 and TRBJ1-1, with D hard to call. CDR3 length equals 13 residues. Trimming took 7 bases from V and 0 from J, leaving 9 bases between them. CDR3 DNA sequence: TGTGCCAGCATAGTCTCGCTGAACACTGAAGCTTTCTTT. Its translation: CASIVSLNTEAFF.

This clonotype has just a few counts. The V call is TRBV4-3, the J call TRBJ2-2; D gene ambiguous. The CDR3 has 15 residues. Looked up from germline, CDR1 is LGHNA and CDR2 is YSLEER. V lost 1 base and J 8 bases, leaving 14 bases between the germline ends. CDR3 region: CASSQGGFISGELFF. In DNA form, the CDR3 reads TGCGCCAGCAGCCAAGGAGGATTCATCTCAGGGGAGCTGTTTTTT.

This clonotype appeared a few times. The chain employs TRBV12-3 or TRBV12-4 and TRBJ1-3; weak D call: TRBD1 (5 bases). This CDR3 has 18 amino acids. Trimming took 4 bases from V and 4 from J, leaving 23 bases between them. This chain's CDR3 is CASSSWDLIGSAGNTIYF. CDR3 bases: TGTGCCAGCAGTTCCTGGGACCTAATAGGGAGTGCCGGAAACACCATATATTTT.

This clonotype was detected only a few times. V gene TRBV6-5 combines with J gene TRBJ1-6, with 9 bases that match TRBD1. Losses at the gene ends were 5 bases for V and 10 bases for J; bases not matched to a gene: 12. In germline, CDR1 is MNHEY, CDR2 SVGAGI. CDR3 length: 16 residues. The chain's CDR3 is CASSAPPGQGSSPLHF. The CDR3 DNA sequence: TGTGCCAGCAGTGCGCCCCCGGGACAGGGATCCTCACCCCTCCACTTT.

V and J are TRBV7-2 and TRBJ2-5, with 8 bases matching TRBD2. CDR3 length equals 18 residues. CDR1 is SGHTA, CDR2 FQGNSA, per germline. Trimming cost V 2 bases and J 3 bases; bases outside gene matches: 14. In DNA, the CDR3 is TGTGCCAGCAGCTTATACTCGCGTGCGGCGGGGGGTGAAGAGACCCAGTACTTC. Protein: CASSLYSRAAGGEETQYF.

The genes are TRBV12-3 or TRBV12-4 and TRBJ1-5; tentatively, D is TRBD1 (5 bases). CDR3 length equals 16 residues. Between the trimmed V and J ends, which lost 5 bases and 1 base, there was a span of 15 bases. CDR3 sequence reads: CASSNRPGPSNQPQHF. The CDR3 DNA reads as TGTGCCAGCAGTAACAGGCCGGGACCAAGCAATCAGCCCCAGCATTTT.

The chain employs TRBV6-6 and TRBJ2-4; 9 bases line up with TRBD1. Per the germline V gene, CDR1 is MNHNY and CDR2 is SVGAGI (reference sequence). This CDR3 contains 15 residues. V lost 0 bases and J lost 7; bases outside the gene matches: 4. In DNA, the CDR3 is TGTGCCAGCAGTTACTCGACAGGGGGTATGAACATTCAGTACTTC. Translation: CASSYSTGGMNIQYF.

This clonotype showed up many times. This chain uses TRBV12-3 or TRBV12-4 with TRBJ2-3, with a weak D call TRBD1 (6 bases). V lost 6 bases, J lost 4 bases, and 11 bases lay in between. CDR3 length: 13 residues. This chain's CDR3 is CASRGAGADTQYF. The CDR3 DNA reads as TGTGCCAGCAGGGGGGCCGGGGCAGATACGCAGTATTTT.

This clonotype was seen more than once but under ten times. CDR3 DNA: TGTGCCAGCAGCCAAGTTCTAGCGTCAGAGACCCAGTACTTC. This encodes CASSQVLASETQYF. This rearrangement joins TRBV3-1 to TRBJ2-5, with TRBD2 as a possible D gene (6 bases). This CDR3 has 14 amino acids. Germline lookup yields CDR1 LGHDT and CDR2 YNNKEL (reference sequence). V lost 1 base, J lost 4 bases, and 10 bases lay in between.

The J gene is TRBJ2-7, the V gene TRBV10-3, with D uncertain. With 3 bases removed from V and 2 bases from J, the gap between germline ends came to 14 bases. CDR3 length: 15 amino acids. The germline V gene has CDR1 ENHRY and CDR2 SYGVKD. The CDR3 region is CAISESTAQTYEQYF. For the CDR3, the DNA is TGTGCCATCAGTGAATCCACGGCTCAAACCTACGAGCAGTACTTC.

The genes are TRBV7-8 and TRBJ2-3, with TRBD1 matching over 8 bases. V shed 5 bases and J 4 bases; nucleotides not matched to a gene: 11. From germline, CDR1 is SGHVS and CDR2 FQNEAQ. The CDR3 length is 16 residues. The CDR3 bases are TGTGCCAGCAGCCCTCAGGGGGCGGTTCGAGCAGATACGCAGTATTTT. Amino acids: CASSPQGAVRADTQYF.

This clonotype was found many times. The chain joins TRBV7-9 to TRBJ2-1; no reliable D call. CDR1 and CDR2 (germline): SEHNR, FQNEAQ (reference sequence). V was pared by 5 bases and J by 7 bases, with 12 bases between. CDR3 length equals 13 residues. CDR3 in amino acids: CASSPPMGNEQFF. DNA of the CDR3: TGTGCCAGCAGCCCGCCTATGGGGAATGAGCAGTTCTTC.

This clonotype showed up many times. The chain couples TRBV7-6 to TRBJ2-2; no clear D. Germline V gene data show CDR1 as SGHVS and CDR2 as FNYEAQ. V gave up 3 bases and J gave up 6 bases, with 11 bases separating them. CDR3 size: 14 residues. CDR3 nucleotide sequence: TGTGCCAGCAGCTTTGTATACAAGTCCGGGGAGCTGTTTTTT. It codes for CASSFVYKSGELFF.

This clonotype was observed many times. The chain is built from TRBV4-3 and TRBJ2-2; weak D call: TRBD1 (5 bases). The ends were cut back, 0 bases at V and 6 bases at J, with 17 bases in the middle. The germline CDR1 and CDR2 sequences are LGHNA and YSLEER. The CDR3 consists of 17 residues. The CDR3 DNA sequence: TGCGCCAGCAGCCAAGAAATTCGGGCATGGGGCCCCGGGGAGCTGTTTTTT. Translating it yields CASSQEIRAWGPGELFF.

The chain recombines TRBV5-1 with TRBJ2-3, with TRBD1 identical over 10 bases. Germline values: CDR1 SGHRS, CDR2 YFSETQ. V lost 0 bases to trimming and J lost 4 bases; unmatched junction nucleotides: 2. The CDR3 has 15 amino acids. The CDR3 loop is CASSLVGQGADTQYF. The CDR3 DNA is TGCGCCAGCAGCTTGGTAGGACAGGGGGCAGATACGCAGTATTTT.